This paragraph reports one T cell receptor (beta chain). The study sampled blood at baseline, cycle 4 day 1, and cycle 7 day 1. Trimming stripped 1 base from V and 14 bases from J, with 18 bases between. Germline V gives CDR1 SGHAT, CDR2 FQNNGV. This CDR3 region has 14 residues. The record originates from a study of OX40 agonist ivuxolimab in advanced cancers. At the level of the study: Patients undergoing dose escalation presented with hepatocellular carcinoma, melanoma, renal cell or head and neck cancer.

Method: immunoSEQ multiplex PCR; TCRdb's copy keeps in-frame clones and lacks some. Seen here are around 26,000 clones, approximately 85% observed once, and the top ten hold about a third. Sequencing was performed on CD4+ or CD8+ T cells sorted from blood, taken in a trial of the OX40 agonist ivuxolimab. This clonotype was obtained from an adult with an advanced solid tumor such as melanoma, head and neck, liver or kidney cancer. This chain connects TRBV11-2 to TRBJ2-1; D tentatively reads TRBD1 or TRBD2 (5 bases each). The CDR3 nucleotides are TGTGCCAGCAGCTTAGCTCTTGTATACGGGACGGAGTTCTTC. It encodes CASSLALVYGTEFF.